This TCR beta chain was identified during a study of cytomegalovirus exposure and HLA in healthy donors. Whole-study findings and limits: Usually a TCR sequence was rare, but some public TCRs were found in many donors. Researchers reported that a few CMV-associated chains were confirmed in vitro as CMV antigen-specific.

The assay was immunoSEQ multiplex PCR, and TCRdb's table has in-frame clones only and misses some. The data contain roughly 240,000 clones, roughly 89% of them singletons. A note on this clone: Its target is not known.

The CDR3 totals 16 residues. The germline gives CDR1 SEHNR, CDR2 FQNEAQ (reference sequence). The trim removed 3 bases at V and 7 bases at J, leaving 7 bases unmatched. This receptor was identified in a man aged 18 to 35 in good health and CMV-seronegative. Material: PBMCs. The rearrangement joins TRBV7-9 to TRBJ1-4; TRBD1 matches 11 bases. The CDR3 DNA sequence: TGTGCCAGCAGCTTGGGACAGGGGGGTACGTTTGAAAAACTGTTTTTT. Protein: CASSLGQGGTFEKLFF.